A selection of T cell receptor beta chains follows, all from one sample in a study of blood T cell repertoires in COVID-19. Only in-frame clones appear in the TCRdb table, and some are missing; sequencing was by immunoSEQ multiplex PCR. This table holds about 100,000 clones, roughly two thirds found once. Sequenced input: peripheral blood. The receptors originated from a man aged 80 or over with acute or convalescent COVID-19. The CDR3 runs from the conserved cysteine through the conserved F or W. A D gene is named only where the DNA matches it firmly. Part of the rows lack a size; the others show once, few, many or a class for expanded clones.

TRBV5-1,few,TRBJ2-5,TRBD2,CASSFGGGAETQYF,TGCGCCAGCAGCTTTGGGGGGGGAGCCGAGACCCAGTACTTC
TRBV2,NA,TRBJ1-6,TRBD1,CASKTGDTSPLHF,TGTGCCAGCAAGACAGGGGATACTTCACCCCTCCACTTT
TRBV4-3,NA,TRBJ1-3,NA,CASSSKTGSRWDTIYF,TGCGCCAGCAGTTCCAAGACTGGCAGCCGTTGGGACACCATATATTTT
TRBV10-3,NA,TRBJ2-2,NA,CAIRETSGTGELFF,TGTGCCATCAGGGAGACATCGGGGACCGGGGAGCTGTTTTTT
TRBV7-2,once,TRBJ1-2,NA,CASSLRGGGGYTF,TGTGCCAGCAGCTTAAGAGGGGGTGGGGGCTACACCTTC
TRBV5-1,NA,TRBJ1-2,NA,CASSQDRHGYTF,TGCGCCAGCAGTCAGGACAGACATGGCTACACCTTC
TRBV29-1,NA,TRBJ2-1,NA,CSVAGGTGEQFF,TGCAGCGTCGCTGGGGGGACGGGTGAGCAGTTCTTC
TRBV5-1,NA,TRBJ2-5,NA,CASSLAWLAEAYQETQYF,TGCGCCAGCAGCTTGGCCTGGCTAGCTGAAGCGTACCAAGAGACCCAGTACTTC
TRBV18,NA,TRBJ1-6,NA,CASSTGSSPLHF,TGTGCCAGCTCAACAGGGAGTTCACCCCTCCACTTT
TRBV5-4,NA,TRBJ2-1,TRBD1,CASSLVGQGTNEQFF,TGTGCCAGCAGCTTGGTGGGACAGGGGACCAATGAGCAGTTCTTC
TRBV5-4,NA,TRBJ1-4,NA,CASSLENSGRGTNEKLFF,TGTGCCAGCAGCTTGGAGAATTCAGGGAGGGGAACTAATGAAAAACTGTTTTTT
TRBV6-5,once,TRBJ2-3,TRBD1,CASSYSRDRADTQYF,TGTGCCAGCAGTTACTCCCGGGACAGGGCAGATACGCAGTATTTT
TRBV5-1,few,TRBJ1-2,NA,CASSPADSNYGYTF,TGCGCCAGCAGCCCAGCCGACAGTAACTATGGCTACACCTTC